Only a few counts were recorded for the clone carrying this T cell receptor beta chain. Its antigen is as yet unknown. The sample is drawn from a study of somatic mutations in cytotoxic T cells in rheumatoid arthritis. General study points: Relative to age-matched healthy controls, rheumatoid arthritis patients did not differ significantly in CD8+ T-cell clonality. The largest CD8+ clone made up over 20% of CD8+ cells in about an eighth of the roughly 60 patients.

V shed 1 base, J shed 1 base, and the junction held 0 bases outside the gene matches. Germline V CDR1 and CDR2: MNHNS, SASEGT. CDR3 length equals 15 residues. Method: immunoSEQ multiplex PCR; TCRdb's copy keeps in-frame clones and lacks some. This sample yields about 20,000 clones, of which 85% to 90% are seen a single time; approximately 20% belongs to the top ten. This chain connects TRBV6-1 to TRBJ2-3; 9 bases match TRBD2. The sample comprised CD8+ T cells sorted from blood. This clonotype was sampled from a woman in her forties or fifties in good health. CDR3 nucleotides: TGTGCCAGCAGTGAAGAGCGGGGGGGCACAGATACGCAGTATTTT. It translates to CASSEERGGTDTQYF.